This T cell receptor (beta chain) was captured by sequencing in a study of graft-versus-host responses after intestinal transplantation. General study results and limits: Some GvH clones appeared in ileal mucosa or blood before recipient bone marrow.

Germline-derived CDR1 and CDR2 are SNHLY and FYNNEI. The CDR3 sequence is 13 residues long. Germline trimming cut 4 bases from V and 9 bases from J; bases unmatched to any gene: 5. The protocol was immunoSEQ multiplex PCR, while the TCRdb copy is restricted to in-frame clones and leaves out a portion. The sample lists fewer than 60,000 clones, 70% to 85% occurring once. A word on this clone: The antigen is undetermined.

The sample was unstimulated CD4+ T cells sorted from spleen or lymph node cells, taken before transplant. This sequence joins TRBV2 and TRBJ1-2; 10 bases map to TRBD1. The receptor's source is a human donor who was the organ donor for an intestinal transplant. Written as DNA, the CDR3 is TGTGCCAGCAGTGGGACAGGGGGAGTTAGCTACACCTTC. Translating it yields CASSGTGGVSYTF.